Below are 20 T cell receptor beta chains sequenced from a single sample in a study of relationships among human T cell subsets. From mRNA, alpha and beta CDR3 regions were amplified using semiquantitative ARM-PCR. Exponential amplification used communal superprimers after tagged nested gene-specific primers in ARM-PCR. Each CDR3 protein gets one entry after TCRdb re-called the multiplex PCR reads with MiXCR. The data show about 12,000 distinct CDR3 sequences, around two thirds seen once. Bead selections for CD25, CD56 and CD294 left a flow-through collected as Th1 cells. The sequencing input was CD4+ Th1 cells sorted from blood. The receptors were sampled from a man aged 35-49 years in good health.

V usage is TRBV11-2 and J usage is TRBJ1-2; a weak D match, TRBD1 (5 bases). This CDR3 has 16 amino acids. Germline V lookup: CDR1 SGHAT, CDR2 FQNNGV. Between the trimmed V and J ends, which lost 2 bases and 3 bases, there was a span of 16 bases. This chain's CDR3 is CASSLSARGRDYGYTF. The CDR3 nucleotides are TGTGCCAGCAGCTTATCCGCGAGGGGAAGGGACTATGGCTACACCTTC.

V usage is TRBV11-2 and J usage is TRBJ1-1; maybe TRBD1 (6 bases). The V gene lost 5 bases and the J gene lost 3 bases, with 22 bases spanning the gap. CDR1 is SGHAT and CDR2 is FQNNGV in the germline V gene. This CDR3 has 17 amino acids. For the CDR3, the DNA is TGTGCCAGCAGCAACCGCCTTACAGGGACTAGGGACACTGAAGCTTTCTTT. Translated, it gives CASSNRLTGTRDTEAFF. Full variable domain (remainder filled in from reference TRBV11-2 and TRBJ1-1): EAGVAQSPRYKIIEKRQSVAFWCNPISGHATLYWYQQILGQGPKLLIQFQNNGVVDDSQLPKDRFSAERLKGVDSTLKIQPAKLEDSAVYLCASSNRLTGTRDTEAFFGQGTRLTVV.

This clonotype was seen a handful of times. V and J are TRBV13 and TRBJ1-2; a possible D gene is TRBD1 (5 bases). CDR1 and CDR2 (germline): PRHDT, FYEKMQ (reference sequence). V dropped 3 bases and J dropped 3 bases, with 11 bases sitting between them. The CDR3 totals 14 residues. The CDR3 reads CASSFFRQYYGYTF. CDR3 DNA sequence: TGTGCCAGCAGCTTCTTCCGACAGTACTATGGCTACACCTTC.

V gene TRBV28 combines with J gene TRBJ1-1, with D possibly being TRBD1 (6 bases). Trimming removed 5 bases from V and 3 bases from J, with 19 bases in between. CDR3 size: 16 residues. The germline V gene has CDR1 MDHEN and CDR2 SYDVKM. The CDR3 DNA reads TGTGCCAGCAGTCCCTGGGGGCTTAGAGGGCACACTGAAGCTTTCTTT. The encoded protein is CASSPWGLRGHTEAFF.

V and J are TRBV2 and TRBJ1-1; 10 bases agree with TRBD1. The CDR3 covers 14 residues. The V segment lost 1 base and the J segment 4 bases; nucleotides outside the gene matches: 0. From germline, CDR1 is SNHLY and CDR2 FYNNEI. The CDR3 DNA is TGTGCCAGCAGTGAAGGGACAGGGGGCACTGAAGCTTTCTTT. The encoded protein is CASSEGTGGTEAFF.

V usage is TRBV5-1 and J usage is TRBJ1-2; 7 nucleotides match TRBD1. The CDR3 runs 14 residues. Trimming removed 4 bases from V and 4 bases from J; junction bases left unmatched: 7. Looked up from germline, CDR1 is SGHRS and CDR2 is YFSETQ. In DNA, the CDR3 is TGCGCCAGCAGCCCGGGACAGACGTCCTATGGCTACACCTTC. Translating it yields CASSPGQTSYGYTF.

The V and J genes are TRBV28 and TRBJ2-3; tentative D call: TRBD1 (6 bases). The CDR3 runs to 17 residues. V was trimmed by 6 bases and J by 0 bases, leaving 19 bases between them. Germline V gene data show CDR1 as MDHEN and CDR2 as SYDVKM. The CDR3 here is CASREANRAPSTDTQYF. In DNA, the CDR3 is TGTGCCAGCAGAGAGGCTAACAGGGCGCCTAGCACAGATACGCAGTATTTT.

This sequence joins TRBV4-1 and TRBJ1-4, with 9 bases aligning to TRBD1. V dropped 2 bases and J dropped 8; count of bases not matched to a gene: 9. This CDR3 spans 16 amino acids. Looked up from germline, CDR1 is MGHRA and CDR2 is YSYEKL. The CDR3 here is CASSQPTGGNREKLFF. DNA of the CDR3: TGCGCCAGCAGCCAACCCACAGGGGGCAATAGGGAAAAACTGTTTTTT.

This clonotype was recorded only once. The chain uses TRBV28 and TRBJ2-7; a weak D match, TRBD1 (5 bases). This CDR3 region has 13 residues. Trimming shortened V by 5 bases and J by 3 bases, and 11 bases separated the two germline ends. Per germline, CDR1 MDHEN and CDR2 SYDVKM. CDR3 bases: TGTGCCAGCAGTCCCCGACAGTACTACGAGCAGTACTTC. This translates into CASSPRQYYEQYF.

The chain links TRBV11-2 to TRBJ2-5; D unclear. The length of the CDR3 is 14 residues. The germline gives CDR1 SGHAT, CDR2 FQNNGV. V was pared by 1 base and J by 4 bases, with 10 bases between. CDR3 nucleotide sequence: TGTGCCAGCAGCTTAGTAAGTCTGGGAGAGACCCAGTACTTC. Translating it yields CASSLVSLGETQYF.

The genes are TRBV11-2 and TRBJ1-1, with 7 nucleotides matching TRBD1. V lost 5 bases, J lost 8 bases, and 11 bases stayed unmatched. The CDR3 contains 14 residues. The germline gives CDR1 SGHAT, CDR2 FQNNGV. The CDR3 sequence: CASSPDRRVGEAFF. The CDR3 region has the DNA TGTGCCAGCAGCCCGGACAGGCGGGTTGGGGAAGCTTTCTTT.

V usage is TRBV5-4 and J usage is TRBJ2-5, with D possibly matching TRBD2 (6 bases). The CDR3 is made up of 15 amino acids. The V gene lost 2 bases and the J gene lost 2 bases, with 13 bases spanning the gap. Germline-derived CDR1 and CDR2 are SGHNT and YYREEE (reference sequence). CDR3 sequence reads: CASSFSRGDQETQYF. CDR3 nucleotide sequence: TGTGCCAGCAGCTTTAGCCGCGGGGATCAAGAGACCCAGTACTTC.

The chain links TRBV5-1 to TRBJ1-1; 8 bases align to TRBD1. The CDR3 spans 15 residues. The germline CDR1 and CDR2 sequences are SGHRS and YFSETQ. V trimming: 0 bases; J trimming: 3 bases; junction bases outside the gene matches: 4. As DNA, the CDR3 is TGCGCCAGCAGCTTGGTACTACAGGGGGACACTGAAGCTTTCTTT. It specifies CASSLVLQGDTEAFF.

The V gene is TRBV20-1, the J gene TRBJ2-1; possible D gene TRBD1, 5 bases. CDR1 and CDR2 (germline): DFQATT, SNEGSKA (reference sequence). This CDR3 has 12 amino acids. Trimming removed 5 bases at V and 8 bases at J, with 13 bases between. The CDR3 DNA is TGCAGTGCTCCGGCCCTAGGGGATGAGCAGTTCTTC. Translating it yields CSAPALGDEQFF.

The chain combines TRBV7-2 with TRBJ2-5; no firm D call. V lost 5 bases, J lost 2 bases, and 15 bases lay in between. CDR3 length: 15 amino acids. Per germline, CDR1 SGHTA and CDR2 FQGNSA. DNA of the CDR3: TGTGCCAGCAGCGTACGCCCCGGAAATCAAGAGACCCAGTACTTC. This sequence encodes CASSVRPGNQETQYF.

The V gene is TRBV11-2, the J gene TRBJ2-5, with TRBD2 matching over 9 bases. From germline, CDR1 is SGHAT and CDR2 FQNNGV. V lost 4 bases and J lost 3; bases outside the gene matches: 3. The CDR3 contains 14 residues. The CDR3 DNA sequence: TGTGCCAGCAGCTCCTCTAGCGGGGAAGAGACCCAGTACTTC. It yields the protein CASSSSSGEETQYF.

V is TRBV4-2 and J is TRBJ2-1, with a tentative D call TRBD1 (5 bases). Germline V gene sequence: CDR1 LGHNA, CDR2 YNFKEQ. V lost 6 bases, J lost 12 bases, and 15 bases lay in between. The CDR3 totals 12 residues. Here the CDR3 reads CASRGSGQGQFF. CDR3 nucleotide sequence: TGTGCCAGCAGGGGGTCTGGGCAGGGGCAGTTCTTC.

The chain uses TRBV10-3 and TRBJ2-7; 8 positions match TRBD1. V lost 6 bases to trimming and J lost 3 bases; unmatched junction nucleotides: 10. CDR3 length: 15 amino acids. The germline V gene encodes CDR1 ENHRY and CDR2 SYGVKD. Written as DNA, the CDR3 is TGTGCCATCAGGGACAGGGAGTATAAGGACTACGAGCAGTACTTC. Its translation: CAIRDREYKDYEQYF.

The rearrangement links TRBV11-2 to TRBJ2-7; D gene uncertain. This CDR3 is built from 15 residues. In germline, CDR1 is SGHAT, CDR2 FQNNGV. The V end was cut by 1 base, the J end by 1 base, with 11 bases between. DNA of the CDR3: TGTGCCAGCAGCTTAGCCGCGACTGGATCCTACGAGCAGTACTTC. Its protein product is CASSLAATGSYEQYF.

V and J are TRBV7-8 and TRBJ2-4, with D perhaps assigned TRBD1 or TRBD2 (5 bases each). Germline V gene sequence: CDR1 SGHVS, CDR2 FQNEAQ. The CDR3 has 17 amino acids. Trimming removed 1 base at V and 0 bases at J, with 13 bases between. The CDR3 region has the DNA TGTGCCAGCAGCTTAGAACGTCGGGACCTAGCCAAAAACATTCAGTACTTC. It specifies CASSLERRDLAKNIQYF.